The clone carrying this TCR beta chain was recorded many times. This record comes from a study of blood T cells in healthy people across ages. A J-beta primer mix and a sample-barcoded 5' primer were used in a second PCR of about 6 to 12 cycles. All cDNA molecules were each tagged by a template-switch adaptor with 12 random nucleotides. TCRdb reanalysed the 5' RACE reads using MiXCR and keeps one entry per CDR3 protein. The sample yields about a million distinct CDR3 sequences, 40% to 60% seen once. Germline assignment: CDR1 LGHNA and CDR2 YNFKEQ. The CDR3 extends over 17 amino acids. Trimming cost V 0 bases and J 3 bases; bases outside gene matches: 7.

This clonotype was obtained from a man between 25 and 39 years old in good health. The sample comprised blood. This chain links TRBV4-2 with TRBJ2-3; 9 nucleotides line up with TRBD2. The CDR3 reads CASSQDSRGGGTDTQYF. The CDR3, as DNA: TGTGCCAGCAGCCAAGATTCCCGCGGGGGGGGTACAGATACGCAGTATTTT.